This passage covers 2 T cell receptor beta chains from one sample sequenced in a study of CD8 T cells in Susac syndrome. Reverse transcription of roughly 0.5 to 1 ug RNA was performed with random hexamers. Each CDR3 protein is one row after TCRdb ran MiXCR on the immunoSEQ multiplex PCR reads. The sample lists around 180,000 distinct CDR3 sequences, over 85% seen once, with under 0.095% in the top ten. Sequenced material: CD4+ T cells from PBMCs. The origin of the receptors is a human donor with multiple sclerosis.

The chain combines TRBV10-3 with TRBJ2-4; 7 nucleotides align to TRBD2. The CDR3 covers 14 residues. Germline V gene lookup returns CDR1 ENHRY and CDR2 SYGVKD. Trimming cost V 11 bases and J 0 bases; bases outside gene matches: 7. Here the CDR3 DNA reads TGTGCCTCCTGGGGGGGAGTAGCCAAAAACATTCAGTACTTC. Its translation: CASWGGVAKNIQYF.

This sequence joins TRBV9 and TRBJ1-5; 9 nucleotides line up with TRBD1. Germline V gene data show CDR1 as SGDLS and CDR2 as YYNGEE. The CDR3 is made up of 14 amino acids. Trimming at V came to 4 bases and at J to 4 bases, leaving 3 bases not matched to a gene. As DNA, the CDR3 is TGTGCCAGCAGCAGGACAGGGGCTAATCAGCCCCAGCATTTT. Translated: CASSRTGANQPQHF.